Shown below are 25 T cell receptor beta chains from a single sample sequenced in a study of beta chain features in type 1 diabetes. All of the isolated RNA was reverse transcribed, so expressed TCRB transcripts were sequenced. Assay used: immunoSEQ multiplex PCR; TCRdb lists only in-frame clones, some missing. This sample yields under 300,000 clones, of which approximately 8.1% are seen a single time; over 0.8% belongs to the top ten. Sequencing used central memory CD4+ T cells from blood. Every receptor here comes from a woman aged 18-29 years in good health.

The chain is built from TRBV6-1 and TRBJ1-5, with D possibly TRBD1 on 6 matching bases. Per germline, CDR1 MNHNS and CDR2 SASEGT. This CDR3 contains 12 residues. Between the trimmed V and J ends, which lost 11 bases and 7 bases, there was a span of 15 bases. CDR3 protein: CAGTTGSQPQHF. CDR3 DNA sequence: TGTGCCGGAACCACAGGGTCACAGCCCCAGCATTTT.

This clone showed up just a few times. A much larger clone differs by one base, so this may be a read error. V usage is TRBV9 and J usage is TRBJ2-6, with D possibly being TRBD1 (5 bases). Looked up from germline, CDR1 is SGDLS and CDR2 is YYNGEE. Trimming pared 5 bases from V and 3 bases from J, leaving 6 bases between. The CDR3 covers 13 residues. The CDR3 DNA reads TGTGCCAGCAGAGGGGTTGGGGCCAACGTCCTGACTTTC. This gives the protein CASRGVGANVLTF.

This clone has at least ten counts. V and J are TRBV14 and TRBJ2-7; possibly TRBD1 or TRBD2 for D (6 bases each). The CDR3 runs 17 residues. The germline V gene encodes CDR1 SGHDN and CDR2 FVKESK. V was trimmed by 3 bases and J by 2 bases, leaving 20 bases between them. In DNA form, the CDR3 reads TGTGCCAGCAGCCAGACGTACACGGGGGCTTCTCCCTACGAGCAGTACTTC. It is translated as CASSQTYTGASPYEQYF.

The chain is built from TRBV7-2 and TRBJ2-1; the D gene could be TRBD1 or TRBD2 (5 bases each). Germline CDR1 is SGHTA and CDR2 is FQGNSA. The CDR3 spans 17 residues. V lost 1 base to trimming and J lost 4 bases, with 17 bases between them. CDR3 nucleotide sequence: TGTGCCAGCAGCTTAGTAGAGGGGACCCGATTTTACAATGAGCAGTTCTTC. Protein: CASSLVEGTRFYNEQFF.

The chain employs TRBV7-9 and TRBJ2-5; 12 nucleotides match TRBD1. Germline lookup yields CDR1 SEHNR and CDR2 FQNEAQ (reference sequence). With V trimmed by 5 bases and J by 4 bases, 14 bases remained unmatched. The CDR3 extends over 18 amino acids. The CDR3 loop is CASSPRVGDRGLRETQYF. In DNA form, the CDR3 reads TGTGCCAGCAGCCCGCGGGTAGGGGACAGGGGGCTAAGAGAGACCCAGTACTTC.

The rearrangement links TRBV7-2 to TRBJ2-3, with a weak D call TRBD1 (6 bases). V was clipped by 5 bases and J by 2 bases, with 11 bases between them. The CDR3 is 14 amino acids. Germline V lookup: CDR1 SGHTA, CDR2 FQGNSA. In nucleotides, the CDR3 is TGTGCCAGCAGCACCCGGACAGCCACAGATACGCAGTATTTT. It codes for CASSTRTATDTQYF.

This clone has a handful of counts. The chain carries TRBV5-1 and TRBJ2-5; D might be TRBD1 (6 bases). CDR1 is SGHRS and CDR2 is YFSETQ in the germline V gene. The CDR3 totals 15 residues. Trimming pared 0 bases from V and 4 bases from J, leaving 13 bases between. DNA of the CDR3: TGCGCCAGCAGCTTGGAGGGGGATTGGGGAGAGACCCAGTACTTC. This sequence encodes CASSLEGDWGETQYF.

This rearrangement joins TRBV27 to TRBJ2-2, with D possibly matching TRBD2 (6 bases). The CDR3 spans 19 residues. Germline V gene lookup returns CDR1 MNHEY and CDR2 SMNVEV (reference sequence). V lost 6 bases, J lost 4 bases, and 27 bases lay in between. The DNA of the CDR3 is TGTGCCAGCAGAACTCGGACGACTAGAGTCCCCCTTGGCACCGGGGAGCTGTTTTTT. Its protein product is CASRTRTTRVPLGTGELFF.

The rearrangement uses TRBV28 and TRBJ2-6, with 7 bases matching TRBD1. Germline V gene data show CDR1 as MDHEN and CDR2 as SYDVKM. Germline trimming cut 6 bases from V and 0 bases from J; bases unmatched to any gene: 2. The CDR3 is 15 residues long. CDR3 nucleotide sequence: TGTGCCAGCAGCCGGGACAGCTCTGGGGCCAACGTCCTGACTTTC. Translation: CASSRDSSGANVLTF.

The genes are TRBV7-3 and TRBJ2-1; maybe TRBD2 (5 bases). The CDR3 has 15 amino acids. Germline V gene lookup returns CDR1 SGHTA and CDR2 FQGTGA. V lost 3 bases and J lost 0, with 9 bases in between. The CDR3 DNA is TGTGCCAGCAGCTTCGACTACAACTCCTACAATGAGCAGTTCTTC. It yields the protein CASSFDYNSYNEQFF.

This clone has a handful of counts. The chain links TRBV6-5 to TRBJ1-4, with D possibly matching TRBD1 (6 bases). This CDR3 region has 14 residues. With 6 bases removed from V and 3 bases from J, the gap between germline ends came to 11 bases. In germline, CDR1 is MNHEY, CDR2 SVGAGI. This CDR3 reads CASRSPGANEKLFF. Here the CDR3 DNA reads TGTGCCAGCAGATCCCCAGGGGCTAATGAAAAACTGTTTTTT.

This clone was counted between two and nine times. V and J are TRBV30 and TRBJ2-2; D ambiguous. Trimming took 0 bases from V and 7 from J, leaving 6 bases between them. The CDR3 is 12 residues long. CDR1 is GTSNPN and CDR2 is SVGIG in the germline V gene (reference sequence). CDR3 DNA: TGTGCCTGGAGTGTAAATAACGGGGAGCTGTTTTTT. This sequence encodes CAWSVNNGELFF. The whole variable domain, remainder taken from reference TRBV30 and TRBJ2-2, is SQTIHQWPATLVQPVGSPLSLECTVEGTSNPNLYWYRQAAGRGLQLLFYSVGIGQISSEVPQNLSASRPQDRQFILSSKKLLLSDSGFYLCAWSVNNGELFFGEGSRLTVL.

The chain links TRBV30 to TRBJ2-1, with 14 bases fitting TRBD2. The CDR3 spans 15 residues. Germline assignment: CDR1 GTSNPN and CDR2 SVGIG (reference sequence). J gave up 10 bases and V 2 bases, and 7 bases lay outside the gene matches. The DNA for the CDR3 is TGTGCCTGGAGTCCGACTAGCGGGAGGGCGAGGGAGCAGTTCTTC. This sequence encodes CAWSPTSGRAREQFF.

This clone occurred many times. This chain connects TRBV4-3 to TRBJ1-1; tentative D call: TRBD1 (5 bases). CDR1 is LGHNA and CDR2 is YSLEER in the germline V gene. This CDR3 contains 14 residues. V shed 3 bases and J shed 3 bases, with 11 bases lying between them. Here the CDR3 DNA reads TGCGCCAGCAGCCACACAGACAGAGACACTGAAGCTTTCTTT. It specifies CASSHTDRDTEAFF.

This chain uses TRBV6-6 with TRBJ2-4; maybe TRBD2 (6 bases). With 3 bases removed from V and 3 bases from J, the gap between germline ends came to 12 bases. The CDR3 is 15 residues long. In germline, CDR1 is MNHNY, CDR2 SVGAGI (reference sequence). The CDR3 bases are TGTGCCAGCAGTTATGGGGGGTTGGGCAAAAACATTCAGTACTTC. Translated: CASSYGGLGKNIQYF.

This clone was seen many times. The genes are TRBV28 and TRBJ2-4; D perhaps matches TRBD2 (6 bases). Per germline, CDR1 MDHEN and CDR2 SYDVKM. The CDR3 sequence is 15 residues long. Trimming took off 6 bases at V and 6 bases at J, with 18 bases between the two ends. CDR3 sequence: CASRIGGGSRNIQYF. The CDR3 nucleotides are TGTGCCAGCAGGATAGGTGGAGGGTCACGAAACATTCAGTACTTC. Looking up the rest from reference TRBV28 and TRBJ2-4 gives the full variable domain: DVKVTQSSRYLVKRTGEKVFLECVQDMDHENMFWYRQDPGLGLRLIYFSYDVKMKEKGDIPEGYSVSREKKERFSLILESASTNQTSMYLCASRIGGGSRNIQYFGAGTRLSVL.

This clone was found a few times. The rearrangement links TRBV29-1 to TRBJ2-7, with TRBD1 matching over 8 bases. Trimming cost V 8 bases and J 3 bases; bases outside gene matches: 9. The CDR3 sequence is 13 residues long. Germline V lookup: CDR1 SQVTM, CDR2 ANQGSEA. The CDR3 coding sequence is TGCAGCCCGTCGGACAGGGTGAACTACGAGCAGTACTTC. Its protein is CSPSDRVNYEQYF.

The chain employs TRBV10-3 and TRBJ1-5; the D gene is possibly TRBD1 (5 bases). Trimming stripped 5 bases from V and 5 bases from J, with 16 bases between. The CDR3 is 15 residues long. In germline, CDR1 is ENHRY, CDR2 SYGVKD. The DNA for the CDR3 is TGTGCCATCAGTACAACAGGCCTGGTGGATCAGCCCCAGCATTTT. Its translation is CAISTTGLVDQPQHF.

This CDR3 is CASSLVSGSYNEQFF. CDR3 DNA: TGTGCCAGCAGCTTAGTTAGCGGGAGCTACAATGAGCAGTTCTTC. The V call is TRBV7-6, the J call TRBJ2-1; 9 nucleotides agree with TRBD2. The CDR3 loop spans 15 amino acids. Germline V lookup: CDR1 SGHVS, CDR2 FNYEAQ. J gave up 3 bases and V 1 base, and 1 base lay outside the gene matches.

This clone turned up a few times. The chain couples TRBV4-3 to TRBJ2-2; tentatively, D is TRBD2 (6 bases). The V end lost 0 bases, the J end lost 6 bases, and 14 bases lay between the germline ends. Germline V gives CDR1 LGHNA, CDR2 YSLEER. This CDR3 region has 16 residues. The CDR3 loop is CASSQDWRGVPGELFF. The CDR3 DNA is TGCGCCAGCAGCCAAGATTGGAGGGGAGTCCCCGGGGAGCTGTTTTTT.

Here the CDR3 reads CASKNRRRETQYF. The CDR3 DNA reads TGTGCCAGTAAGAACAGGAGGAGAGAGACCCAGTACTTC. This rearrangement joins TRBV19 to TRBJ2-5; D could derive from TRBD1 or TRBD2 (5 bases each). V gave up 7 bases and J gave up 4 bases, with 13 bases separating them. This CDR3 has 13 residues. Germline loops: CDR1 LNHDA, CDR2 SQIVND (reference sequence).

This clone was seen more than once but under ten times. The chain uses TRBV25-1 and TRBJ2-5; D remains ambiguous. Trimming removed 3 bases from V and 2 bases from J, with 7 bases in between. CDR1 and CDR2 from the germline V gene are MGHDK and SYGVNS. This CDR3 spans 13 amino acids. This chain's CDR3 is CASSDFPQETQYF. Written as DNA, the CDR3 is TGTGCCAGCAGTGATTTCCCTCAAGAGACCCAGTACTTC. Combining the CDR3 with reference TRBV25-1 and TRBJ2-5 gives the whole variable domain EADIYQTPRYLVIGTGKKITLECSQTMGHDKMYWYQQDPGMELHLIHYSYGVNSTEKGDLSSESTVSRIRTEHFPLTLESARPSHTSQYLCASSDFPQETQYFGPGTRLLVL.

This clone appeared many times. This rearrangement joins TRBV2 to TRBJ1-5; tentatively, D is TRBD1 (6 bases). Germline CDR1 and CDR2: SNHLY and FYNNEI. V lost 6 bases and J 3 bases, leaving 15 bases between the germline ends. CDR3 length: 15 residues. DNA for the CDR3: TGTGCCAGCAGGGCAGGGGCCATGGCCAATCAGCCCCAGCATTTT. Its protein product is CASRAGAMANQPQHF.

This clone came up many times. For the CDR3, the DNA is TGTGCCAGTACTAGCGGGAGGTACAATGAGCAGTTCTTC. Its translation: CASTSGRYNEQFF. The chain joins TRBV7-2 to TRBJ2-1; 12 bases agree with TRBD2. Germline CDR1 reads SGHTA; CDR2 reads FQGNSA. V shed 9 bases, J shed 4 bases, and the junction held 1 base outside the gene matches. The CDR3 is 13 residues long.

The V call is TRBV25-1, the J call TRBJ2-7; no clear D gene. The CDR3 loop spans 12 amino acids. Looked up from germline, CDR1 is MGHDK and CDR2 is SYGVNS. Trimming removed 4 bases from V and 0 bases from J, with 4 bases in between. The CDR3 DNA follows: TGTGCCAGCAGTGCATTCTCCTACGAGCAGTACTTC. Its protein is CASSAFSYEQYF.